This TCR beta chain was sequenced for a study of cytotoxic CD8 clonotypes in ibrutinib-treated CLL. Germline loops: CDR1 SNHLY, CDR2 FYNNEI. The CDR3 has 13 residues. The germline V and J ends were trimmed by 7 bases and 1 base, with 7 bases remaining between them. This clone was picked up a small number of times. Profiling relied on immunoSEQ multiplex PCR, and the TCRdb table lists in-frame clones only, not all of them. The repertoire holds roughly 42,000 clones, with 60% to 80% as singletons. This rearrangement joins TRBV2 to TRBJ2-2; unclear D gene. The clonotype was recovered from a human donor with chronic lymphocytic leukemia. The sample consisted of PBMCs, taken after 24 months of ibrutinib treatment. The CDR3: CASMVGNTGELFF. CDR3 DNA: TGTGCCAGCATGGTAGGGAACACCGGGGAGCTGTTTTTT.